This T cell receptor beta chain is from a study of OX40 agonist ivuxolimab in advanced cancers. Study information: Hepatocellular carcinoma, melanoma, renal cell or head and neck cancer occurred in dose-escalation patients. The study, taken as a whole, reports: Specificity for antigen went undetermined in the expanded peripheral T cells.

The V segment lost 4 bases and the J segment 6 bases; nucleotides outside the gene matches: 3. The CDR3 consists of 12 residues. Per the germline V gene, CDR1 is SGHTS and CDR2 is YDEGEE. Note on this clone: The antigen is unknown.

The repertoire was sequenced with immunoSEQ multiplex PCR; TCRdb's copy has only in-frame clones and lacks some. The data contain about 69,000 clones, approximately 90% of them singletons. This specimen consisted of CD4+ or CD8+ T cells sorted from blood, obtained in a trial of the OX40 agonist ivuxolimab. The receptor comes from an adult with an advanced solid tumor such as melanoma, head and neck, liver or kidney cancer. V is TRBV5-8 and J is TRBJ1-2, with TRBD1 matching over 7 bases. CDR3 nucleotides: TGTGCCAGCAGCGCACAGGGGCATGGCTACACCTTC. This gives the protein CASSAQGHGYTF.